Described below is a single T cell receptor (beta chain) sequence and its context. Its specificity is unknown. TCRdb independently ran MiXCR on the RT-PCR reads; one entry per CDR3 protein. The sample holds about 780,000 distinct CDR3 sequences, roughly 20% seen once. This specimen comes from a study of response to subunit inactivated influenza vaccine. Study findings and constraints: It was the authors' suggestion that each seasonal influenza vaccination recruits few new T cells.

The CDR3 covers 16 residues. The germline gives CDR1 SGHTA, CDR2 FQGNSA. The J segment lost 7 bases and the V segment lost 5 bases, leaving 15 bases of the junction unmatched. Sequenced material: PBMCs from blood, taken 5 days after vaccination. This TCR was recovered from a man in his forties or fifties who received an inactivated influenza vaccine. The chain couples TRBV7-2 to TRBJ2-5, with TRBD2 matching over 8 bases. The CDR3 sequence: CASSPAVYDSGRTQYF. The CDR3 bases are TGTGCCAGCAGCCCCGCCGTTTATGACAGCGGGAGGACCCAGTACTTC.